This T cell receptor (beta chain) was sequenced for a study of T cell changes during pregnancy in multiple sclerosis. The CDR3 totals 14 residues. Trimming left V 1 base short and J 1 base short, with 7 bases between. Germline V lookup: CDR1 MDHEN, CDR2 SYDVKM. Profiling relied on immunoSEQ multiplex PCR, and the TCRdb table lists in-frame clones only, not all of them. The repertoire includes tens of thousands of clones, about 89% of them detected once, and around 3.2% sits in the top ten. The source material was CD4+ T cells from peripheral blood mononuclear cells, sampled in the first trimester of pregnancy. This sequence was found in a female donor in good health, enrolled as a control in a pregnancy study. The chain employs TRBV28 and TRBJ1-1; D not certain. The CDR3 region is CASSLSGKNTEAFF. As DNA, the CDR3 is TGTGCCAGCAGTTTATCGGGAAAGAACACTGAAGCTTTCTTT.